This T cell receptor beta chain was obtained from a study of monozygotic twins with inflammatory bowel disease. Germline CDR1 DFQATT, CDR2 SNEGSKA (reference sequence). CDR3 length: 14 amino acids. UMIs that included a 6-nucleotide sample barcode were added by template switching, which took place during cDNA synthesis. Using the 5' RACE reads, TCRdb records one entry per CDR3 protein without DNA. This sample contains some 200,000 distinct CDR3 sequences. J is TRBJ2-7 and V is TRBV20-1. The sequencing sample was made of blood. This TCR was recovered from a human donor with ulcerative colitis or Crohn's disease, or a healthy co-twin of an affected twin (not recorded which). The CDR3 protein is CSARSAGRPYEQYF.